Described below is a single TCR beta chain sequence and its context. In its sample, this clonotype was seen many times. Its antigen remains unidentified. One end of the junction varies from germline; a read error may be responsible. The sample is drawn from a study of regulatory T cells in long-lasting Graves disease (dated by TCRdb to about 2021). A note on the overall study: To count as having persistent Graves' disease, a patient had to have received antithyroid drug treatment for over 5 years with TSH receptor autoantibodies remaining persistently positive. The study was registered as a clinical trial and conducted in China. Persistent Graves' disease patients were compared with newly diagnosed Graves' disease patients by peripheral blood TCR sequencing and RNA sequencing. Persistent Graves' disease patients in the clinical cohort had taken antithyroid drugs for about 10.3 years on average. TCR sequencing covered some 13 persistent and 20 or so newly diagnosed Graves' disease patients, some 33 samples in total. Overall study results and their limits: A larger number of public clonotypes was shared among persistent patients (more than 2,500) than among newly diagnosed patients (around 970). TRBV28, TRBJ1-2 and TRBJ2-5 were preferentially used in persistent disease, while TRBV20-1 and TRBJ2-1 were favored in newly diagnosed disease. Sequencing and analysis were limited to the TCR beta chain. The study examined only peripheral blood because the primary lesion, thyroid tissue, could not be accessed. Compared with newly diagnosed patients, persistent Graves' disease patients had lower TCR Shannon entropy and fewer highly expanded clones, which suggests clonal expansion. As a limitation, the authors acknowledged that the small sample size may reduce accuracy.

This specimen's time point label, interpreted: persistent/refractory GD, antithyroid drugs over 5 years with positive TRAb. RNA was extracted from PBMCs in TRIzol for both TCR sequencing and RNA sequencing. The diagnosis of Graves' disease was made according to American Thyroid Association guidelines. Patients were recruited from an endocrinology department in Xi'an, China. Each patient gave about 8.1 milliliters of peripheral blood, collected in an EDTA anticoagulant tube. Ficoll Paque Plus density gradient separation was used to isolate PBMCs, and no additional T cell sorting was done. An Agilent 2100 Bioanalyzer and agarose gel were used to assess RNA quality, and a NanoDrop 2000 was used to measure RNA concentration. Reading from cysteine to phenylalanine, the CDR3 counts 13 amino acids. The kept DNA is CDR3 alone, 39 bases in frame from the first base. Based on the germline V gene, the CDR1 and CDR2 sequences are MDHEN and SYDVKM.

Libraries were built with multiplex PCR. Sequencing used an Illumina HiSeq 4000. iRepertoire HTBI primers and Arm-PCR amplification of CDR3 regions were used to construct TCR beta libraries. Before sequencing, the PCR products went through gel purification. In the original analysis: Gene usage analysis of CDR3 amino acid clonotypes relied on the 60 to 65 TRBV and 15 or so TRBJ segments identified across samples. COPE and FqMerger were used to merge the filtered high-quality paired reads into contigs. BLAST was used to align contigs to IMGT TRBV, TRBD and TRBJ reference genes, and CDR3 was defined according to IMGT. Clonotypes above 0.1% frequency were classified as highly expanded clones. Shannon entropy was used to measure repertoire diversity, and the Gini coefficient was used to measure V-J evenness. A clonotype was considered public if more than one individual shared it. Clones were called with MiXCR by TCRdb after fastp trimmed the public reads at Q25, and only in-frame beta chains were retained. One record per CDR3 amino acid sequence lists the most common genes and DNA. TCRdb's processing, not the authors' own work, is the source of the V and J calls. A total of a few hundred thousand distinct CDR3 sequences appear in this sample, roughly a fifth of them only once. 13% to 15% of the sample goes to the ten largest clones.

Rearrangement joined TRBV28 to TRBJ1-2; tentative D gene TRBD1, with 6 bases matching. The source is a female donor with Graves disease. This sample comprised peripheral blood mononuclear cells (PBMCs), obtained when the disease was refractory, from a patient treated with antithyroid drugs. The DNA reads as follows: TGTGCCAGCAGTTTTGGGACAAACTATGACTACACCTTC. Translated, this gives CASSFGTNYDYTF.